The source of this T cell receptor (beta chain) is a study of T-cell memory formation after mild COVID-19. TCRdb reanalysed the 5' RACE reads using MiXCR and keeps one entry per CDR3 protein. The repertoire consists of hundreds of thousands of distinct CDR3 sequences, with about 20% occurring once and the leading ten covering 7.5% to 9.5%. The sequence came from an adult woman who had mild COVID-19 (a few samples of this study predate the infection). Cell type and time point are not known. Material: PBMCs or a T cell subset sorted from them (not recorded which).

The CDR3 nucleotides read TGTGCCAGCAGCTTAGCTAGTCAGGGGCCTGGCTACACCTTC. It codes for CASSLASQGPGYTF. The chain recombines TRBV7-9 with TRBJ1-2; D possibly corresponds to TRBD1 (6 bases). This CDR3 region has 14 residues. CDR1 and CDR2 from the germline V gene are SEHNR and FQNEAQ (reference sequence). V was shortened by 0 bases and J by 7 bases, with 12 bases between the two germline ends.